These 17 T cell receptor beta chains share one sample of origin, sequenced in a study of neoadjuvant anti-PD-1 for oral cavity cancer. Produced via immunoSEQ multiplex PCR; TCRdb's table is partial and in-frame only. The table lists tens of thousands of clones, around a quarter of them singletons, with roughly a sixth in the top ten. Time point of the sample: after neoadjuvant nivolumab, at surgical resection. Material: tumor tissue, obtained after nivolumab (anti-PD-1) treatment. These receptors were obtained from a person aged 35-80 years with oral cavity squamous cell carcinoma.

The chain joins TRBV5-1 to TRBJ2-6; the D call may be TRBD1 or TRBD2 (7 bases each). This CDR3 spans 17 amino acids. In germline, CDR1 is SGHRS, CDR2 YFSETQ. V was trimmed by 0 bases and J by 4 bases, leaving 14 bases between them. DNA for the CDR3: TGCGCCAGCAGCTTGGTTCAGGGGGGGCCCGGGGCCAACGTCCTGACTTTC. This gives the protein CASSLVQGGPGANVLTF.

CDR3 region: CSVEDRAGANTEAFF. CDR3 coding DNA: TGCAGCGTTGAAGATCGAGCAGGGGCGAACACTGAAGCTTTCTTT. The rearrangement joins TRBV29-1 to TRBJ1-1; perhaps TRBD1 as D (6 bases). V lost 0 bases, J lost 1 base, and 12 bases lay in between. The CDR3 totals 15 residues. Germline CDR1 and CDR2: SQVTM and ANQGSEA.

The chain links TRBV28 to TRBJ2-3; D is uncertain. The V end was cut by 11 bases, the J end by 2 bases, with 11 bases between. The germline V gene encodes CDR1 MDHEN and CDR2 SYDVKM. This CDR3 is 12 amino acids long. The CDR3 DNA follows: TGTGCCCTGGGCCTCATCACAGATACGCAGTATTTT. Its protein is CALGLITDTQYF.

The chain has TRBV5-6 and TRBJ1-2; D remains ambiguous. The CDR3 sequence is 15 residues long. V lost 4 bases to trimming and J lost 5 bases, with 18 bases between them. Germline V lookup: CDR1 SGHDT, CDR2 YYEEEE. The CDR3 nucleotides read TGTGCCAGCAGCCCCGTCGGGGTACAATGGTATGGCTACACCTTC. Amino acids: CASSPVGVQWYGYTF.

This sequence joins TRBV9 and TRBJ1-6; weak D call: TRBD1 (5 bases). The V gene's germline CDR1 is SGDLS and CDR2 YYNGEE. CDR3 length equals 14 residues. V gave up 0 bases and J gave up 7 bases, with 8 bases separating them. The CDR3 here is CASSVGQTNSPLHF. The CDR3 DNA reads TGTGCCAGCAGCGTAGGACAGACGAATTCACCCCTCCACTTT.

This chain links TRBV18 with TRBJ1-1, with a tentative D call TRBD1 (6 bases). The CDR3 has 15 amino acids. V dropped 0 bases and J dropped 4 bases, with 12 bases sitting between them. Germline V CDR1 and CDR2: KGHSH, LQKENI. CDR3 coding DNA: TGTGCCAGCTCACCACCGAATACAGGGAGCACTGAAGCTTTCTTT. It specifies CASSPPNTGSTEAFF.

The rearrangement links TRBV4-1 to TRBJ1-1; possibly TRBD1 for D (6 bases). V was pared by 5 bases and J by 4 bases, with 17 bases between. The CDR3 spans 15 residues. CDR1 is MGHRA, CDR2 YSYEKL, per germline. CDR3 protein: CASSTRRLGATEAFF. CDR3 in DNA: TGCGCCAGCAGCACGCGGCGGTTGGGGGCCACTGAAGCTTTCTTT.

By sample share, this clone is medium-sized. The chain recombines TRBV5-1 with TRBJ1-2; 7 bases line up with TRBD1. After removal of 3 bases from V and 4 bases from J, the junction contained 3 bases not matched to a gene. The CDR3 extends over 13 amino acids. Per the germline V gene, CDR1 is SGHRS and CDR2 is YFSETQ. CDR3 amino acids: CASSSGQFYGYTF. The CDR3 region has the DNA TGCGCCAGCAGCTCGGGACAGTTCTATGGCTACACCTTC.

This chain links TRBV11-1 with TRBJ2-7, with D possibly TRBD1 on 6 matching bases. Germline V CDR1 and CDR2: SGHAT, FQDESV (reference sequence). CDR3 length: 14 amino acids. Trimming removed 5 bases at V and 1 base at J, with 12 bases between. The CDR3 DNA reads as TGTGCCAGCAGCCCAGGGACATTTTCCTACGAGCAGTACTTC. Translating gives CASSPGTFSYEQYF. Complete variable domain (other parts from reference TRBV11-1 and TRBJ2-7): EAEVAQSPRYKITEKSQAVAFWCDPISGHATLYWYRQILGQGPELLVQFQDESVVDDSQLPKDRFSAERLKGVDSTLKIQPAELGDSAMYLCASSPGTFSYEQYFGPGTRLTVT.

The CDR3 here is CATSSRTVPYEQYF. The CDR3 bases are TGTGCCACCAGCAGCCGGACAGTCCCCTACGAGCAGTACTTC. The chain has TRBV15 and TRBJ2-7; a weak D match, TRBD1 (6 bases). This CDR3 is 14 amino acids long. V was cut by 3 bases and J by 2 bases, with 11 bases left in between. CDR1 is LNHNV and CDR2 is YYDKDF in the germline V gene (reference sequence).

The rearrangement uses TRBV4-1 and TRBJ2-2; the match to TRBD2 covers 13 bases. Germline V gene lookup returns CDR1 MGHRA and CDR2 YSYEKL. Unmatched junction bases numbered 9, after V lost 1 base and J lost 4 bases. This CDR3 has 19 residues. CDR3 region: CASSQVETSGGRVTGELFF. DNA for the CDR3: TGCGCCAGCAGCCAAGTCGAGACTAGCGGGGGGCGAGTCACCGGGGAGCTGTTTTTT.

The chain carries TRBV28 and TRBJ1-2, with TRBD1 matching over 10 bases. Germline V lookup: CDR1 MDHEN, CDR2 SYDVKM. This CDR3 contains 14 residues. V was pared by 4 bases and J by 8 bases, with 7 bases of the junction left unmatched. The CDR3 DNA reads as TGTGCCAGCAGTTCGTTGGGACAGGGGTTCGGCTACACCTTC. Translation: CASSSLGQGFGYTF.

The J gene is TRBJ2-1, the V gene TRBV9, with 12 bases identical to TRBD2. Per the germline V gene, CDR1 is SGDLS and CDR2 is YYNGEE. The CDR3 length is 15 residues. V dropped 0 bases and J dropped 16; count of bases not matched to a gene: 11. This CDR3 reads CASSVAGLAGGPTFF. CDR3 DNA: TGTGCCAGCAGCGTAGCTGGCCTAGCGGGGGGGCCCACATTCTTC.

This clone was seen ten or more times. The rearrangement links TRBV27 to TRBJ2-1; 7 bases are a match to TRBD2. The CDR3 loop spans 14 amino acids. In germline, CDR1 is MNHEY, CDR2 SMNVEV (reference sequence). The J segment lost 2 bases and the V segment lost 8 bases, leaving 6 bases of the junction unmatched. DNA for the CDR3: TGTGCCAGCGGGGGGGACGGAACCTACAATGAGCAGTTCTTC. This encodes CASGGDGTYNEQFF.

This clone occurred a few times. V is TRBV5-1 and J is TRBJ1-1; no reliable D call. The CDR3 consists of 14 residues. Germline V CDR1 and CDR2: SGHRS, YFSETQ. The V gene lost 4 bases and the J gene lost 1 base, with 11 bases spanning the gap. CDR3 DNA sequence: TGCGCCAGCAGCGTAAACAGTGGGAACACTGAAGCTTTCTTT. Amino acids: CASSVNSGNTEAFF.

The J gene is TRBJ2-7, the V gene TRBV28; TRBD2 agrees at 10 bases. V lost 5 bases, J lost 2 bases, and 9 bases stayed unmatched. In germline, CDR1 is MDHEN, CDR2 SYDVKM. The CDR3 covers 16 residues. In nucleotides, the CDR3 is TGTGCCAGCAGTCCCCCAAGGAGCGGGAGGGCCTACGAGCAGTACTTC. Protein: CASSPPRSGRAYEQYF.

This clone was detected a few times. The V gene is TRBV2, the J gene TRBJ1-5, with D hard to call. Germline V gene lookup returns CDR1 SNHLY and CDR2 FYNNEI. V was clipped by 7 bases and J by 6 bases, with 16 bases between them. CDR3 length: 14 residues. The CDR3 spells CASNYGEEVQPQHF. The CDR3 nucleotides read TGTGCCAGCAATTACGGGGAGGAGGTTCAGCCCCAGCATTTT.